This entry lists 13 T cell receptor beta chains sequenced from one sample in a study of blood T cell repertoires in COVID-19. Data came from immunoSEQ multiplex PCR; TCRdb stores just in-frame clones and leaves some out. The table records 200,000 to 250,000 clones, 83% of them present only once. The material sequenced was PBMCs or T cells enriched from blood (not recorded which). These receptors came from a woman aged 45-59 years who had been exposed to COVID-19.

Turning to this clone: Other nucleotide sequences from this sample produce the same CDR3. The chain joins TRBV6-5 to TRBJ1-2, with 7 bases identical to TRBD1. Germline CDR1 reads MNHEY; CDR2 reads SVGAGI. The CDR3 runs 13 residues. Trimming removed 5 bases from V and 4 bases from J; junction bases left unmatched: 4. CDR3 residues: CASSPGQLYGYTF. The DNA of the CDR3 is TGTGCCAGCAGTCCGGGACAGCTCTATGGCTACACCTTC.

Note on this clone: This same CDR3 is encoded by further DNA sequences in the sample. V and J are TRBV5-6 and TRBJ1-6, with D maybe TRBD1 (6 bases). This CDR3 has 14 residues. The germline V and J ends were trimmed by 3 bases and 7 bases, with 11 bases remaining between them. Germline CDR1 is SGHDT and CDR2 is YYEEEE. The CDR3 here is CASSSGVGNSPLHF. Here the CDR3 DNA reads TGTGCCAGCAGCTCAGGGGTTGGGAATTCACCCCTCCACTTT.

This clone was detected ten times or more. The gene calls are TRBV6-2 or TRBV6-3 and TRBJ2-1; tentatively, D is TRBD2 (6 bases). Trimming left V 6 bases short and J 9 bases short, with 21 bases between. CDR1 is MNHEY and CDR2 is SVGEGT in the germline V gene. CDR3 size: 15 residues. The CDR3 coding sequence is TGTGCCAGCAGCTTACGACTAGACGGGTCGGGTGAGCAGTTCTTC. Translated: CASSLRLDGSGEQFF.

The rearrangement uses TRBV29-1 and TRBJ1-2, with D perhaps TRBD1 (6 bases). Trimming cost V 4 bases and J 5 bases, with 8 bases left between them. The CDR3 has 11 residues. Germline CDR1 and CDR2: SQVTM and ANQGSEA. This CDR3 reads CSVAGVYGYTF. The CDR3 DNA reads TGCAGCGTTGCAGGGGTTTATGGCTACACCTTC. The variable domain in full, with the rest retrieved from reference TRBV29-1 and TRBJ1-2, is SAVISQKPSRDICQRGTSLTIQCQVDSQVTMMFWYRQQPGQSLTLIATANQGSEATYESGFVIDKFPISRPNLTFSTLTVSNMSPEDSSIYLCSVAGVYGYTFGSGTRLTVV.

The chain carries TRBV28 and TRBJ2-7, with D possibly matching TRBD1 (5 bases). Germline CDR1 reads MDHEN; CDR2 reads SYDVKM. The CDR3 consists of 14 residues. V was shortened by 6 bases and J by 5 bases, with 17 bases between the two germline ends. In nucleotides, the CDR3 is TGTGCCAGCAGCCACCAATCCGACAGACACGAGCAGTACTTC. Translating it yields CASSHQSDRHEQYF.

The chain joins TRBV29-1 to TRBJ2-3, with D possibly being TRBD2 (6 bases). Germline V gene lookup returns CDR1 SQVTM and CDR2 ANQGSEA. Trimming took off 4 bases at V and 1 base at J, with 6 bases between the two ends. The CDR3 length is 12 residues. CDR3 DNA sequence: TGCAGCGTTGGCGGGGGCACAGATACGCAGTATTTT. This gives the protein CSVGGGTDTQYF.

The J gene is TRBJ1-1, the V gene TRBV19; D gene uncertain. From germline, CDR1 is LNHDA and CDR2 SQIVND (reference sequence). V was cut by 3 bases and J by 5 bases, with 10 bases left in between. The CDR3 runs to 13 residues. The DNA of the CDR3 is TGTGCCAGTAGTATCGAGAGACAAACTGAAGCTTTCTTT. Amino acids: CASSIERQTEAFF.

The table lists this clone with a count of one. This rearrangement joins TRBV20-1 to TRBJ2-3; 8 bases align to TRBD2. Per germline, CDR1 DFQATT and CDR2 SNEGSKA (reference sequence). The CDR3 totals 11 residues. Trimming took 4 bases from V and 6 from J; bases not matched to a gene: 0. CDR3 protein: CSAKRGDTQYF. CDR3 sequence (DNA): TGCAGTGCTAAGCGGGGGGATACGCAGTATTTT.

The V gene is TRBV5-6, the J gene TRBJ2-3, with TRBD2 matching 9 bases. Germline CDR1 is SGHDT and CDR2 is YYEEEE. There are 15 residues in the CDR3. J was trimmed by 5 bases and V by 4 bases; bases with no gene match: 8. DNA for the CDR3: TGTGCCAGCAGCATCTCTAGCGGGGTACGAGATACGCAGTATTTT. The encoded protein is CASSISSGVRDTQYF.

The chain couples TRBV21-1 to TRBJ2-3; TRBD1 is the table's D call, not checked against the DNA. TRBV21-1 is termed a pseudogene. The CDR3 is 18 amino acids. CDR3 DNA sequence: TGTGCCAGCAGCAAAGTGAATGGGCCTTTGCCTAGCACAGATACGCAGTATTTT. This translates into CASSKVNGPLPSTDTQYF.

This chain connects TRBV18 to TRBJ1-1; 7 bases map to TRBD1. The trim removed 2 bases at V and 10 bases at J, leaving 10 bases unmatched. CDR1 is KGHSH and CDR2 is LQKENI in the germline V gene. The CDR3 has 14 amino acids. CDR3 DNA sequence: TGTGCCAGCTCACCAATAGGGACAGCTGCCGGAGCTTTCTTT. This sequence encodes CASSPIGTAAGAFF.

V usage is TRBV28 and J usage is TRBJ1-2; D call uncertain. Germline loops: CDR1 MDHEN, CDR2 SYDVKM. The ends were cut back, 6 bases at V and 0 bases at J, with 8 bases in the middle. The CDR3 has 13 amino acids. In nucleotides, the CDR3 is TGTGCCAGCAGCCAGGAAGCTAACTATGGCTACACCTTC. Translation: CASSQEANYGYTF.

The J gene is TRBJ1-5, the V gene TRBV6-5; 10 bases map to TRBD1. This CDR3 has 13 residues. The J segment lost 3 bases and the V segment lost 11 bases, leaving 4 bases of the junction unmatched. Germline assignment: CDR1 MNHEY and CDR2 SVGAGI. The CDR3 spells CASGTGDNQPQHF. The CDR3 nucleotides are TGTGCCTCGGGGACAGGGGACAATCAGCCCCAGCATTTT.